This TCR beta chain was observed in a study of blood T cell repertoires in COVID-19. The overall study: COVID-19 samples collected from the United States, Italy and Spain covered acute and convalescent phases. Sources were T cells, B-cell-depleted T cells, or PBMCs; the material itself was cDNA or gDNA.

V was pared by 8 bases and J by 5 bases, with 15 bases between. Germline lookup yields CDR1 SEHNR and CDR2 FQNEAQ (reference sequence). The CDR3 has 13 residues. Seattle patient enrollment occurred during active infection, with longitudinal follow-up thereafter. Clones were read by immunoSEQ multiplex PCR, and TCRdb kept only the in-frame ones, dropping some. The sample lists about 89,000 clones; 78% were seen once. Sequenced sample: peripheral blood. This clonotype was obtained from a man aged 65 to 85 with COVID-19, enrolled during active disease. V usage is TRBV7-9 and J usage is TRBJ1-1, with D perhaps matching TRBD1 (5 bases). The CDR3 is CASAGGFRTEAFF. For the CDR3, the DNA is TGTGCCAGCGCCGGGGGTTTCAGGACTGAAGCTTTCTTT.